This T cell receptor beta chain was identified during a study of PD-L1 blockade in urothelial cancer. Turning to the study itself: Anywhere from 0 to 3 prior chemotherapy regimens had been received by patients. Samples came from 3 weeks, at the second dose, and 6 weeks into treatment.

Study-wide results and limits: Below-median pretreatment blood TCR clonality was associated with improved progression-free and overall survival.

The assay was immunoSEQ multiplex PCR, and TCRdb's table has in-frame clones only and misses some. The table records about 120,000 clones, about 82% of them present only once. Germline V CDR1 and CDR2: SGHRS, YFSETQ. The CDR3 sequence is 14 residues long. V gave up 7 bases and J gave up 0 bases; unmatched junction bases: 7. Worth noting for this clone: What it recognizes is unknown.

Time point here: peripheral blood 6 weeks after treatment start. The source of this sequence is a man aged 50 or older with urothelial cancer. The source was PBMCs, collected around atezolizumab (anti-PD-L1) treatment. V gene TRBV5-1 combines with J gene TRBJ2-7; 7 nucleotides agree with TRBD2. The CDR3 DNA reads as TGCGCCAGCCAGAAAGCGGGGAGCTCCTACGAGCAGTACTTC. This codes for CASQKAGSSYEQYF.